The 26 T cell receptor beta chains below come from one sample, sequenced in a study of control samples from healthy donors and cancer patients. TCRdb keeps only in-frame clones here, not all; method: immunoSEQ multiplex PCR. The table shows roughly 47,000 clones, with about 90% occurring only once. Sample: PBMCs. These receptor sequences come from a woman in her fifties or sixties with lung cancer.

The V and J genes are TRBV9 and TRBJ2-1; 11 bases agree with TRBD2. Losses at the gene ends were 4 bases for V and 9 bases for J; bases not matched to a gene: 9. The CDR3 consists of 15 residues. Germline V CDR1 and CDR2: SGDLS, YYNGEE. CDR3 sequence: CASSTIAGGLTEQFF. The CDR3 nucleotides are TGTGCCAGCAGCACCATAGCGGGAGGGCTGACTGAGCAGTTCTTC.

The chain joins TRBV9 to TRBJ1-2; D possibly corresponds to TRBD1 (5 bases). From germline, CDR1 is SGDLS and CDR2 YYNGEE. The ends were cut back, 3 bases at V and 3 bases at J, with 18 bases in the middle. The length of the CDR3 is 16 residues. The CDR3 DNA is TGTGCCAGCAGCGCCCGGGGGTCATCAGGGTACTATGGCTACACCTTC. Its protein product is CASSARGSSGYYGYTF. The entire variable domain, with the rest obtained from reference TRBV9 and TRBJ1-2, is as follows: DSGVTQTPKHLITATGQRVTLRCSPRSGDLSVYWYQQSLDQGLQFLIQYYNGEERAKGNILERFSAQQFPDLHSELNLSSLELGDSALYFCASSARGSSGYYGYTFGSGTRLTVV.

The chain carries TRBV1 and TRBJ2-1; the table's D call of TRBD2 was not tested on the DNA. TRBV1 is annotated as a pseudogene. The CDR3 totals 16 residues. The CDR3 nucleotides are TGCACCAGCAGCCGGGACTGGGTGTCCCCCTACAATGAGCAGTTCTTC. Its translation is CTSSRDWVSPYNEQFF.

The V call is TRBV2, the J call TRBJ2-5, with 8 bases that match TRBD2. CDR3 size: 15 residues. Looked up from germline, CDR1 is SNHLY and CDR2 is FYNNEI. After removal of 3 bases from V and 5 bases from J, the junction contained 8 bases not matched to a gene. CDR3 coding DNA: TGTGCCAGCAGTGACGAGCGGGAGCTACTGGAGACCCAGTACTTC. Translated, it gives CASSDERELLETQYF.

This clone was found once. The rearrangement links TRBV28 to TRBJ1-5; no reliable D call. The CDR3 is 13 residues long. Germline values: CDR1 MDHEN, CDR2 SYDVKM. Trimming stripped 7 bases from V and 3 bases from J, with 10 bases between. Here the CDR3 DNA reads TGTGCCAGCATCGCAGGAGTCAATCAGCCCCAGCATTTT. Its protein is CASIAGVNQPQHF. Full variable domain (missing parts from reference TRBV28 and TRBJ1-5): DVKVTQSSRYLVKRTGEKVFLECVQDMDHENMFWYRQDPGLGLRLIYFSYDVKMKEKGDIPEGYSVSREKKERFSLILESASTNQTSMYLCASIAGVNQPQHFGDGTRLSIL.

This chain uses TRBV4-1 with TRBJ2-7, with 8 bases aligning to TRBD2. V shed 6 bases, J shed 5 bases, and the junction held 9 bases outside the gene matches. Germline V gene data show CDR1 as MGHRA and CDR2 as YSYEKL. The CDR3 extends over 14 amino acids. CDR3 sequence: CASRSSGTLNEQYF. In nucleotides, the CDR3 is TGCGCCAGCAGAAGTAGCGGGACTTTAAACGAGCAGTACTTC.

This clone was seen only once. V usage is TRBV3-1 (or the pseudogene TRBV3-2) and J usage is TRBJ2-5; D is unresolved. V was cut by 6 bases and J by 4 bases, with 9 bases left in between. The germline gives CDR1 LGHDT, CDR2 YNNKEL (reference sequence). CDR3 length: 12 amino acids. In DNA form, the CDR3 reads TGTGCCAGCAGAGGCTTGGGAGAGACCCAGTACTTC. Protein sequence: CASRGLGETQYF.

The J gene is TRBJ2-7, the V gene TRBV2, with 13 bases that match TRBD2. CDR1 is SNHLY and CDR2 is FYNNEI in the germline V gene. The CDR3 runs 14 residues. The trim removed 6 bases at V and 5 bases at J, leaving 4 bases unmatched. As DNA, the CDR3 is TGTGCCAGCAGCGGGACTAGCGGGAAGGACGAGCAGTACTTC. Amino acids: CASSGTSGKDEQYF. Looking up the rest from reference TRBV2 and TRBJ2-7 gives the full variable domain: EPEVTQTPSHQVTQMGQEVILRCVPISNHLYFYWYRQILGQKVEFLVSFYNNEISEKSEIFDDQFSVERPDGSNFTLKIRSTKLEDSAMYFCASSGTSGKDEQYFGPGTRLTVT.

This chain joins TRBV9 and TRBJ1-2, with TRBD1 matching 7 bases. The trim removed 4 bases at V and 2 bases at J, leaving 11 bases unmatched. CDR3 size: 16 residues. The germline gives CDR1 SGDLS, CDR2 YYNGEE. This CDR3 reads CASSIDRAGNNYGYTF. The CDR3 bases are TGTGCCAGCAGCATAGACAGGGCGGGAAACAACTATGGCTACACCTTC.

The rearrangement links TRBV10-2 to TRBJ2-5, with D perhaps matching TRBD2 (6 bases). Germline CDR1 is WSHSY and CDR2 is SAAADI. The CDR3 is 14 amino acids. Trimming removed 1 base from V and 2 bases from J, with 8 bases in between. In DNA form, the CDR3 reads TGCGCCAGCAGTGAGTTTAGCGGACAAGAGACCCAGTACTTC. This translates into CASSEFSGQETQYF.

V is TRBV7-2 and J is TRBJ1-1, with D uncertain. The CDR3 is 13 amino acids. Germline CDR1 reads SGHTA; CDR2 reads FQGNSA. Trimming left V 1 base short and J 8 bases short, with 11 bases between. The CDR3 DNA reads as TGTGCCAGCAGCTTAGATCGGCCAACCGAAGCTTTCTTT. Translated, it gives CASSLDRPTEAFF. Full variable domain (missing parts from reference TRBV7-2 and TRBJ1-1): GAGVSQSPSNKVTEKGKDVELRCDPISGHTALYWYRQSLGQGLEFLIYFQGNSAPDKSGLPSDRFSAERTGGSVSTLTIQRTQQEDSAVYLCASSLDRPTEAFFGQGTRLTVV.

The chain has TRBV7-9 and TRBJ2-7, with D possibly matching TRBD2 (7 bases). The CDR3 extends over 13 amino acids. From germline, CDR1 is SEHNR and CDR2 FQNEAQ (reference sequence). The V end was cut by 3 bases, the J end by 5 bases, with 11 bases between. CDR3 protein: CASSFSGGNEQYF. Here the CDR3 DNA reads TGTGCCAGCAGCTTTTCGGGGGGCAACGAGCAGTACTTC.

The chain combines TRBV30 with TRBJ1-5; unclear D gene. The CDR3 sequence is 13 residues long. Trimming removed 0 bases at V and 4 bases at J, with 7 bases between. Germline values: CDR1 GTSNPN, CDR2 SVGIG (reference sequence). The CDR3 spells CAWSVLGNQPQHF. The CDR3 bases are TGTGCCTGGAGTGTACTGGGGAATCAGCCCCAGCATTTT. The full variable domain, in which reference TRBV30 and TRBJ1-5 provide the parts outside the CDR3, is SQTIHQWPATLVQPVGSPLSLECTVEGTSNPNLYWYRQAAGRGLQLLFYSVGIGQISSEVPQNLSASRPQDRQFILSSKKLLLSDSGFYLCAWSVLGNQPQHFGDGTRLSIL.

The chain carries TRBV12-3 or TRBV12-4 and TRBJ1-5; tentative D call: TRBD1 (5 bases). V was cut by 6 bases and J by 4 bases, with 10 bases left in between. The CDR3 covers 13 residues. The CDR3 region has the DNA TGTGCCAGCAGCCGGACATGGAATCAGCCCCAGCATTTT. This codes for CASSRTWNQPQHF.

V usage is TRBV30 and J usage is TRBJ2-2; D is ambiguous. The V end was cut by 2 bases, the J end by 5 bases, with 3 bases between. Germline V gene sequence: CDR1 GTSNPN, CDR2 SVGIG (reference sequence). The CDR3 extends over 11 amino acids. The CDR3 DNA is TGTGCCTGGAGTAAAACCGGGGAGCTGTTTTTT. Protein product: CAWSKTGELFF.

The chain uses TRBV9 and TRBJ1-4; perhaps TRBD1 as D (6 bases). V lost 3 bases to trimming and J lost 6 bases, with 12 bases between them. This CDR3 is built from 14 residues. Germline CDR1 and CDR2: SGDLS and YYNGEE. The CDR3 coding sequence is TGTGCCAGCAGCGCCCACCACAGGGATGAAAAACTGTTTTTT. Its translation is CASSAHHRDEKLFF.

The chain combines TRBV6-6 with TRBJ1-5; TRBD1 might be the D (5 bases). The ends were cut back, 8 bases at V and 3 bases at J, with 17 bases in the middle. Germline V gene data show CDR1 as MNHNY and CDR2 as SVGAGI (reference sequence). CDR3 length: 15 residues. DNA of the CDR3: TGTGCCAGCGGGGACGGGGGGTCCAACAATCAGCCCCAGCATTTT. Translation: CASGDGGSNNQPQHF.

The chain joins TRBV3-1 (or the pseudogene TRBV3-2) to TRBJ1-6; D remains ambiguous. The germline gives CDR1 LGHDT, CDR2 YNNKEL (reference sequence). There are 16 residues in the CDR3. Trimming removed 0 bases from V and 1 base from J, with 7 bases in between. DNA of the CDR3: TGTGCCAGCAGCCAAGATGTGGCATCCTATAATTCACCCCTCCACTTT. The encoded protein is CASSQDVASYNSPLHF.

DNA for the CDR3: TGTGCCAGCAGCGAGTGTGGTGCAACTAATGAAAAACTGTTTTTT. Translating gives CASSECGATNEKLFF. This sequence joins TRBV9 and TRBJ1-4; D uncertain. The CDR3 covers 15 residues. CDR1 is SGDLS and CDR2 is YYNGEE in the germline V gene. V dropped 3 bases and J dropped 0 bases, with 9 bases sitting between them.

This clone showed up just a few times. CDR3: CASSQDQRQFNEKLFF. CDR3 coding DNA: TGCGCCAGCAGCCAAGATCAGAGGCAGTTTAATGAAAAACTGTTTTTT. The genes are TRBV4-3 and TRBJ1-4, with unresolved D. CDR1 LGHNA and CDR2 YSLEER come from the germline V gene. V was trimmed by 0 bases and J by 4 bases, leaving 12 bases between them. The length of the CDR3 is 16 residues.

The chain couples TRBV2 to TRBJ2-3; D is possibly TRBD1 or TRBD2 (5 bases each). The CDR3 extends over 15 amino acids. The V and J ends lost 6 bases and 3 bases respectively, with 16 bases between them. Germline CDR1 is SNHLY and CDR2 is FYNNEI. The CDR3 DNA sequence: TGTGCCAGCAGCGACCGGGACCGGATGACAGATACGCAGTATTTT. Its protein is CASSDRDRMTDTQYF.

The gene calls are TRBV30 and TRBJ2-1; 7 bases match TRBD2. Germline V gene lookup returns CDR1 GTSNPN and CDR2 SVGIG (reference sequence). The CDR3 runs 16 residues. The ends lost 2 bases at V and 7 bases at J; junction bases unmatched: 14. This CDR3 reads CAWSPLGGGSENEQFF. DNA of the CDR3: TGTGCCTGGAGTCCACTCGGGGGAGGGAGCGAAAATGAGCAGTTCTTC.

CDR3 residues: CATSDLGGLAGGGSTDTQYF. The CDR3 DNA sequence: TGTGCCACCAGTGATTTGGGGGGACTAGCGGGAGGCGGTAGCACAGATACGCAGTATTTT. The chain has TRBV24-1 and TRBJ2-3, with 15 bases fitting TRBD2. Per germline, CDR1 KGHDR and CDR2 SFDVKD. This CDR3 has 20 amino acids. The V segment lost 0 bases and the J segment 0 bases; nucleotides outside the gene matches: 6.

Only a few counts were recorded for this clone. The V and J genes are TRBV11-3 and TRBJ1-2; the D gene is possibly TRBD1 (5 bases). This CDR3 comprises 16 residues. Looked up from germline, CDR1 is SGHNT and CDR2 is YENEEA. The V end was cut by 3 bases, the J end by 2 bases, with 16 bases between. CDR3 coding DNA: TGTGCCAGCAGCTTTCCCCCACCCAGGGAGAACTATGGCTACACCTTC. It codes for CASSFPPPRENYGYTF.

This clone was counted only a few times. One junction end does not reproduce the germline sequence, and a read error may be involved. This chain joins TRBV24-1 and TRBJ1-2; D possibly corresponds to TRBD1 (5 bases). The V gene's germline CDR1 is KGHDR and CDR2 SFDVKD. CDR3 size: 11 residues. The CDR3 coding sequence is TGTGCCACCAGTGATGAAAATGACAGTTACTTC. This codes for CATSDENDSYF.

CDR3 region: CASSPRQPNWNQPQHF. The CDR3 DNA follows: TGTGCCAGCAGCCCCAGACAGCCTAATTGGAATCAGCCCCAGCATTTT. V and J are TRBV7-6 and TRBJ1-5; possible D gene TRBD1, 5 bases. The CDR3 is made up of 16 amino acids. The V end was cut by 5 bases, the J end by 4 bases, with 18 bases between. Germline V gene lookup returns CDR1 SGHVS and CDR2 FNYEAQ.